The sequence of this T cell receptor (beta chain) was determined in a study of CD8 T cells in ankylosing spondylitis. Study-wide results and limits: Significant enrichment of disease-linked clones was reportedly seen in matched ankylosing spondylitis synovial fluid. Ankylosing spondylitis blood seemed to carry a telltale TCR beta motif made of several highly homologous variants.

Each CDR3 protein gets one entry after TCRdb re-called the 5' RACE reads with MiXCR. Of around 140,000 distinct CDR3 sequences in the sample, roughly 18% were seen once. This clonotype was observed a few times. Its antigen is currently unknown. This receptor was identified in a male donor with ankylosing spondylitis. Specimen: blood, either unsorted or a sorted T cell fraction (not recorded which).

The DNA of the CDR3 is TGTGCCAGCAGGCTCCGGGGGGGAGTCACTGAAGCTTTCTTT. Encoded protein: CASRLRGGVTEAFF. The V call is TRBV4-2, the J call TRBJ1-1, with a possible D match to TRBD1 (5 bases). The ends were cut back, 6 bases at V and 4 bases at J, with 15 bases in the middle. CDR3 length: 14 residues. Germline V lookup: CDR1 LGHNA, CDR2 YNFKEQ.